A selection of T cell receptor beta chains follows, all from one sample in a study of OX40 agonist ivuxolimab in advanced cancers. This table comes from immunoSEQ multiplex PCR, and its TCRdb copy is limited to in-frame clones, with some not included. Here the sample spans 65,000 to 70,000 clones, approximately 90% being singletons. The specimen comprised CD4+ or CD8+ T cells sorted from blood, sampled in a trial of the OX40 agonist ivuxolimab. Receptors were obtained from an adult with an advanced solid tumor such as melanoma, head and neck, liver or kidney cancer. The CDR3 runs from the conserved cysteine through the conserved F or W. Size is stated for part of the rows, as once, few or many counts, or as a class when the clone is expanded.

abundance	v_gene	j_gene	CDR3aa
NA	TRBV4-1	TRBJ2-1	CASSQEGTEKFEQFF
NA	TRBV6-5	TRBJ2-3	CASSYRGSTQYF
NA	TRBV2	TRBJ1-1	CASSPRGGMNTEAFF
NA	TRBV6-1	TRBJ2-5	CASSDQGETQYF
NA	TRBV7-3	TRBJ2-5	CASSPGASPETQYF
NA	TRBV6-1	TRBJ2-1	CASSGLAGGLYNEQFF
few	TRBV29-1	TRBJ1-1	CSASEGTEAFF
NA	TRBV11-2	TRBJ1-1	CASSRFGQGQPEAFF
NA	TRBV1	TRBJ2-1	CTSSQGGCSGNEQFF
NA	TRBV28	TRBJ2-1	CASSSNRPRSRNEQFF
once	TRBV27	TRBJ2-3	CASSLWGGPSTDTQYF
NA	TRBV29-1	TRBJ1-5	CEGAGYNQPQHF
NA	TRBV28	TRBJ1-3	CASSGNRGKYSGNTIYF
once	TRBV10-3	TRBJ1-1	CAISGQGGPMNTEAFF
NA	TRBV6-5	TRBJ2-5	CASSYKAGETQYF
NA	TRBV10-3	TRBJ1-5	CAISEGTNQPQHF
once	TRBV5-1	TRBJ2-1	CASSKGLVGYNEQFF
NA	TRBV7-2	TRBJ2-1	CASSLAGQGNGEQFF
NA	TRBV5-1	TRBJ2-7	CASSLGFPYEQYF
NA	TRBV6-1	TRBJ2-1	CASSEAGTSSYNEQFF
NA	TRBV6-1	TRBJ1-1	CASSDLSANTEAFF
NA	TRBV28	TRBJ2-3	CASSLSTGPDTQYF
NA	TRBV13	TRBJ2-1	CASSPPGGSTSSYNEQFF
NA	TRBV11-1	TRBJ1-3	CASSPRQRSTGNTIYF
NA	TRBV7-9	TRBJ2-3	CATRPSSTDTQYF
NA	TRBV6-1	TRBJ2-1	CASSDWGSSYNEQFF
once	TRBV29-1	TRBJ1-5	CSVKLGTDSNQPQHF
NA	TRBV5-6	TRBJ2-3	CASSRQGGTDTQYF
NA	TRBV12-5	TRBJ2-1	CASGLSGQVYNEQFF
NA	TRBV14	TRBJ2-1	CASSLVGTTSYNEQFF
NA	TRBV5-1	TRBJ2-1	CASSSRDSFRSSYNEQFF
NA	TRBV27	TRBJ1-5	CASSLSWQGQPQHF
once	TRBV19	TRBJ1-3	CASSTGTQNTIYF
NA	TRBV5-6	TRBJ2-3	CASSFWASPLQDTQYF
NA	TRBV6-6	TRBJ1-1	CASEVGGQRNTEAFF
NA	TRBV2	TRBJ1-4	CASTPARGDEKLFF
NA	TRBV27	TRBJ2-7	CASSPRGGGRGSSYEQYF
few	TRBV10-3	TRBJ1-1	CAISGASGNTEAFF
NA	TRBV29-1	TRBJ2-3	CSVEAGADTQYF
NA	TRBV7-2	TRBJ1-4	CASSPYNEKLFF
few	TRBV11-2	TRBJ1-2	CASRRLRGRTNYGYTF
once	TRBV10-3	TRBJ1-5	CAIKQGLDQPQHF
NA	TRBV5-1	TRBJ2-7	CASSYLAGGVYEQYF
NA	TRBV15	TRBJ1-5	CATSRDLMTGGDQPQHF
NA	TRBV6-6	TRBJ2-1	CASRFLGTSGSNEQFF
NA	TRBV10-3	TRBJ2-1	CAISERLAGVGNEQFF
once	TRBV7-2	TRBJ1-4	CASSRGTFREKLFF
NA	TRBV27	TRBJ2-3	CASSFMGPTDTQYF
NA	TRBV2	TRBJ1-4	CASSLDPNRGGLATNEKLFF
NA	TRBV7-9	TRBJ1-4	CASSLVRQGSNEKLFF
NA	TRBV19	TRBJ1-2	CASSIEARGIYGYTF
NA	TRBV18	TRBJ1-1	CASSRGGTANTEAFF
NA	TRBV6-5	TRBJ2-5	CASKGTGKETQYF
NA	TRBV11-3	TRBJ2-1	CASSSTLGIEQFF
NA	TRBV28	TRBJ2-5	CASSSIARNQETQYF
NA	TRBV27	TRBJ1-4	CASSSGTGGEKLFF
NA	TRBV4-1	TRBJ2-1	CASSQVGGRGSEQFF
NA	TRBV12-5	TRBJ2-7	CASGLDRGRVEQYF